The present entry profiles one T cell receptor (beta chain) with its context. A single base separates this from a much larger clone, so it may be a read error. This sample was included in a study of regulatory T cells in long-lasting Graves disease. Documented time point: newly diagnosed GD, antithyroid drugs for less than 3 months. PBMC RNA was the source of the TCR library. Construction of TCR beta libraries relied on iRepertoire HTBI primers and on Arm-PCR targeting CDR3 regions. TCRdb passed the multiplex PCR reads through MiXCR, listing each CDR3 protein once. The sample lists 250,000 to 300,000 distinct CDR3 sequences; 18% were seen once. A further study also used this sample, focusing on T cells in Graves' hyperthyroidism and ophthalmopathy.

The sequence came from a young woman with Graves disease. The source material was peripheral blood mononuclear cells (PBMCs), sampled at new diagnosis, from a patient treated with antithyroid drugs.

For the CDR3, the DNA is TGCAGTGCTAGTTTCGCCAGAGCCTACAATGAGCAGTACTTC. Translation: CSASFARAYNEQYF. The rearrangement links TRBV20-1 to TRBJ2-5; D ambiguous. V dropped 3 bases and J dropped 11 bases, with 22 bases sitting between them. Germline values: CDR1 DFQATT, CDR2 SNEGSKA (reference sequence). This CDR3 has 14 residues.